The entry that follows covers one TCR beta chain sequence. The CDR3 covers 15 residues. The germline V and J ends were trimmed by 0 bases and 5 bases, with 11 bases remaining between them. CDR1 and CDR2 from the germline V gene are MNHEY and SVGAGI. This entry belongs to a study of blood T cell repertoires in COVID-19. Only in-frame clones appear in the TCRdb table, and some are missing; sequencing was by immunoSEQ multiplex PCR. The data show about 97,000 clones, over 70% seen once. This clonotype was sampled from a man aged 55 to 70 with acute or convalescent COVID-19. The chain has TRBV6-5 and TRBJ2-1; a possible D gene is TRBD1 (6 bases). Sequenced sample: peripheral blood. The CDR3 is CASSYSEGGNNEQFF. The CDR3, as DNA: TGTGCCAGCAGTTACTCGGAAGGGGGAAACAATGAGCAGTTCTTC.